Below, 27 T cell receptor beta chains from the same sample are listed, as sequenced in a study of chemoradiotherapy in HPV16-positive cancers. Some clones are missing from TCRdb's copy, which holds only in-frame ones; the method was immunoSEQ multiplex PCR. The sample has over 20,000 clones; roughly 90% are singletons. Specimen: blood, collected from a patient who underwent chemoradiotherapy. The receptor source for this set is a human donor with HPV-associated anogenital cancer.

The rearrangement links TRBV10-3 to TRBJ1-5, with D perhaps TRBD1 (5 bases). The CDR3 is 14 residues long. The germline V gene has CDR1 ENHRY and CDR2 SYGVKD. V was shortened by 2 bases and J by 6 bases, with 11 bases between the two germline ends. The DNA of the CDR3 is TGTGCCATCAGTGAGAAGGAGGGGCCTCAGCCCCAGCATTTT. Its protein product is CAISEKEGPQPQHF.

The chain uses TRBV7-8 and TRBJ1-6, with D possibly matching TRBD1 (5 bases). The CDR3 has 15 amino acids. V lost 0 bases, J lost 5 bases, and 8 bases lay in between. Germline V lookup: CDR1 SGHVS, CDR2 FQNEAQ. The CDR3 is CASSLAGHHNSPLHF. The CDR3 region has the DNA TGTGCCAGCAGCTTAGCGGGGCACCATAATTCACCCCTCCACTTT.

The chain joins TRBV4-2 to TRBJ1-1; maybe TRBD1 (5 bases). Germline lookup yields CDR1 LGHNA and CDR2 YNFKEQ. The CDR3 contains 15 residues. V lost 7 bases and J 3 bases, leaving 18 bases between the germline ends. CDR3 DNA sequence: TGTGCCAGCACGCACGACCTGGGGGTGGACACTGAAGCTTTCTTT. Translation gives CASTHDLGVDTEAFF.

This rearrangement joins TRBV5-1 to TRBJ2-2; 8 bases are shared with TRBD2. V shed 1 base, J shed 4 bases, and the junction held 6 bases outside the gene matches. CDR1 SGHRS and CDR2 YFSETQ come from the germline V gene. The CDR3 loop spans 16 amino acids. In DNA, the CDR3 is TGCGCCAGCAGCTTGAGGGCAGCGGGGGCCACCGGGGAGCTGTTTTTT. It yields the protein CASSLRAAGATGELFF.

The rearrangement uses TRBV29-1 and TRBJ2-5; a possible D gene is TRBD2 (6 bases). V was pared by 4 bases and J by 5 bases, with 11 bases between. The germline V gene has CDR1 SQVTM and CDR2 ANQGSEA. The CDR3 covers 12 residues. CDR3 protein: CSVVAAGETQYF. DNA for the CDR3: TGCAGCGTTGTAGCGGCCGGGGAGACCCAGTACTTC.

V and J are TRBV14 and TRBJ1-2; no clear D. The CDR3 runs to 16 residues. Germline values: CDR1 SGHDN, CDR2 FVKESK. The V gene lost 0 bases and the J gene lost 4 bases, with 15 bases spanning the gap. This chain's CDR3 is CASSQDARNRRYGYTF. DNA for the CDR3: TGTGCCAGCAGCCAAGATGCGCGGAACCGACGCTATGGCTACACCTTC.

This chain links TRBV6-1 with TRBJ2-5, with 11 nucleotides matching TRBD2. V lost 0 bases to trimming and J lost 5 bases; unmatched junction nucleotides: 8. CDR1 and CDR2 (germline): MNHNS, SASEGT. The CDR3 contains 17 residues. CDR3 sequence (DNA): TGTGCCAGCAGTGAAGCTCTTGTAGCGGGGGGGCGGGAGACCCAGTACTTC. The encoded protein is CASSEALVAGGRETQYF.

The chain employs TRBV20-1 and TRBJ1-2, with D uncertain. Trimming took 0 bases from V and 4 from J, leaving 3 bases between them. Germline V gives CDR1 DFQATT, CDR2 SNEGSKA (reference sequence). The CDR3 has 11 amino acids. The CDR3 DNA is TGCAGTGCTAGAGATCTCTATGGCTACACCTTC. Protein: CSARDLYGYTF.

V usage is TRBV12-5 and J usage is TRBJ2-7, with 7 positions matching TRBD2. Germline assignment: CDR1 LGHNT and CDR2 FRNRAP. V dropped 5 bases and J dropped 2; count of bases not matched to a gene: 6. The CDR3 length is 14 residues. CDR3 region: CASGTSRGAYEQYF. In DNA, the CDR3 is TGTGCTAGTGGTACGTCCCGGGGGGCCTACGAGCAGTACTTC. Full variable domain (outside the CDR3, taken from reference TRBV12-5 and TRBJ2-7): DARVTQTPRHKVTEMGQEVTMRCQPILGHNTVFWYRQTMMQGLELLAYFRNRAPLDDSGMPKDRFSAEMPDATLATLKIQPSEPRDSAVYFCASGTSRGAYEQYFGPGTRLTVT.

The chain carries TRBV10-3 and TRBJ1-2; D gene ambiguous. The CDR3 spans 13 residues. Trimming took off 4 bases at V and 2 bases at J, with 8 bases between the two ends. Germline V gives CDR1 ENHRY, CDR2 SYGVKD. The CDR3 is CAISVGQNYGYTF. As DNA, the CDR3 is TGTGCCATCAGTGTAGGTCAGAACTATGGCTACACCTTC.

The chain combines TRBV6-6 with TRBJ1-2; tentatively, D is TRBD1 (5 bases). Germline V gene data show CDR1 as MNHNY and CDR2 as SVGAGI (reference sequence). There are 13 residues in the CDR3. V shed 6 bases and J shed 2 bases, with 10 bases lying between them. The CDR3 DNA reads TGTGCCAGCAGCCCAGGGTCCAACTATGGCTACACCTTC. It is translated as CASSPGSNYGYTF.

This clone turned up a few times. At one end, the junction sequence differs from germline, possibly due to a read error. The V gene is TRBV10-3, the J gene TRBJ1-3; D unresolved. This CDR3 is built from 13 residues. CDR1 ENHRY and CDR2 SYGVKD come from the germline V gene. DNA of the CDR3: TGCGCGGTAGTGGCCACCTCTGGAAACACCATATATTTT. Translated, it gives CAVVATSGNTIYF.

This rearrangement joins TRBV5-5 to TRBJ2-1, with D perhaps being TRBD1 or TRBD2 (5 bases each). The CDR3 spans 15 residues. Germline V gene sequence: CDR1 SGHKS, CDR2 YYEKEE (reference sequence). V shed 3 bases and J shed 6 bases, with 16 bases lying between them. CDR3 sequence (DNA): TGTGCCAGCAGCTCGGGGCCCCTATCCCTCAATGAGCAGTTCTTC. Protein product: CASSSGPLSLNEQFF.

The table lists this clone with a count of one. The genes are TRBV7-6 and TRBJ1-2, with D tentatively TRBD1 (6 bases). V was shortened by 0 bases and J by 5 bases, with 13 bases between the two germline ends. The CDR3 has 15 amino acids. Per the germline V gene, CDR1 is SGHVS and CDR2 is FNYEAQ. DNA for the CDR3: TGTGCCAGCAGCTTAGCCGGACAGTTTGAATATGGCTACACCTTC. It is translated as CASSLAGQFEYGYTF.

The gene calls are TRBV2 and TRBJ2-7, with D uncertain. Trimming took off 4 bases at V and 4 bases at J, with 5 bases between the two ends. Germline CDR1 reads SNHLY; CDR2 reads FYNNEI. CDR3 length equals 11 residues. CDR3 sequence (DNA): TGTGCCAGCAGTGGAACTTACGAGCAGTACTTC. It is translated as CASSGTYEQYF. Looking up the rest from reference TRBV2 and TRBJ2-7 gives the full variable domain: EPEVTQTPSHQVTQMGQEVILRCVPISNHLYFYWYRQILGQKVEFLVSFYNNEISEKSEIFDDQFSVERPDGSNFTLKIRSTKLEDSAMYFCASSGTYEQYFGPGTRLTVT.

The chain carries TRBV28 and TRBJ1-5, with a weak D call TRBD1 (6 bases). V was pared by 4 bases and J by 2 bases, with 12 bases between. The CDR3 sequence is 15 residues long. Germline V gene lookup returns CDR1 MDHEN and CDR2 SYDVKM. This CDR3 reads CASSSFRGGNQPQHF. As DNA, the CDR3 is TGTGCCAGCAGTTCCTTCAGGGGAGGCAATCAGCCCCAGCATTTT.

The J gene is TRBJ1-2, the V gene TRBV6-1; D not certain. Trimming removed 10 bases from V and 7 bases from J, with 13 bases in between. This CDR3 is built from 11 residues. The V gene's germline CDR1 is MNHNS and CDR2 SASEGT. DNA for the CDR3: TGTGCCACCTCGCACCCGGGTGGCTACACCTTC. This encodes CATSHPGGYTF.

J is TRBJ1-1 and V is TRBV28, with 8 nucleotides matching TRBD1. The CDR3 consists of 15 residues. Trimming removed 8 bases from V and 5 bases from J; junction bases left unmatched: 13. The germline V gene encodes CDR1 MDHEN and CDR2 SYDVKM. The CDR3 loop is CASGQYRGRFTEAFF. The DNA of the CDR3 is TGTGCCAGCGGTCAATACAGGGGGAGGTTTACTGAAGCTTTCTTT.

The rearrangement uses TRBV19 and TRBJ2-7; D not certain. The CDR3 contains 17 residues. V was shortened by 5 bases and J by 0 bases, with 20 bases between the two germline ends. Germline-derived CDR1 and CDR2 are LNHDA and SQIVND (reference sequence). The CDR3 loop is CASSLTREVPLSYEQYF. Written as DNA, the CDR3 is TGTGCCAGTAGTCTTACCCGAGAGGTGCCACTCTCCTACGAGCAGTACTTC.

The chain couples TRBV5-4 to TRBJ1-5; 12 bases align to TRBD1. This CDR3 has 16 residues. V lost 4 bases and J lost 5; bases outside the gene matches: 7. Germline V gene data show CDR1 as SGHNT and CDR2 as YYREEE (reference sequence). The CDR3 sequence is CASSRSGTGGDQPQHF. CDR3 DNA: TGTGCCAGCAGCCGCTCCGGGACAGGGGGCGATCAGCCCCAGCATTTT.

The chain links TRBV13 to TRBJ2-3, with TRBD2 matching over 15 bases. The CDR3 extends over 15 amino acids. The ends lost 5 bases at V and 6 bases at J; junction bases unmatched: 3. Germline V gene sequence: CDR1 PRHDT, CDR2 FYEKMQ (reference sequence). CDR3 loop: CASSPGLAGGDTQYF. DNA for the CDR3: TGTGCCAGCAGCCCCGGACTAGCGGGGGGGGATACGCAGTATTTT. The full variable domain, in which reference TRBV13 and TRBJ2-3 provide the parts outside the CDR3, is AAGVIQSPRHLIKEKRETATLKCYPIPRHDTVYWYQQGPGQDPQFLISFYEKMQSDKGSIPDRFSAQQFSDYHSELNMSSLELGDSALYFCASSPGLAGGDTQYFGPGTRLTVL.

The V gene is TRBV30, the J gene TRBJ2-5; either TRBD1 or TRBD2 may fit D (5 bases each). This CDR3 spans 11 amino acids. The V end lost 2 bases, the J end lost 5 bases, and 6 bases lay between the germline ends. Germline-derived CDR1 and CDR2 are GTSNPN and SVGIG (reference sequence). Here the CDR3 DNA reads TGTGCCTGGAGTTGGGGGGAGACCCAGTACTTC. Its protein is CAWSWGETQYF.

The rearrangement joins TRBV7-2 to TRBJ2-5; possible D gene TRBD2, 6 bases. Germline CDR1 is SGHTA and CDR2 is FQGNSA. V lost 0 bases and J lost 5, with 13 bases in between. This CDR3 region has 15 residues. The CDR3 region is CASSLAGSRVETQYF. CDR3 nucleotide sequence: TGTGCCAGCAGCTTAGCCGGGAGCAGGGTGGAGACCCAGTACTTC.

The rearrangement links TRBV2 to TRBJ2-7; D is possibly TRBD1 (5 bases). There are 15 residues in the CDR3. V was trimmed by 5 bases and J by 2 bases, leaving 16 bases between them. Germline V gene lookup returns CDR1 SNHLY and CDR2 FYNNEI. The CDR3 bases are TGTGCCAGCAGTCCGAAAAGCGCGGACACCTACGAGCAGTACTTC. Encoded protein: CASSPKSADTYEQYF.

The chain employs TRBV6-5 and TRBJ1-1, with 10 bases lining up with TRBD1. Germline V lookup: CDR1 MNHEY, CDR2 SVGAGI. Trimming at V came to 6 bases and at J to 2 bases, leaving 6 bases not matched to a gene. The CDR3 length is 15 residues. CDR3 DNA: TGTGCCAGCAGAAGACAGGGGGCTTCCAACACTGAAGCTTTCTTT. Its protein product is CASRRQGASNTEAFF.

The CDR3 nucleotides read TGTGCCAGCAGCCAGACAGAATACTATGGCTACACCTTC. Translating it yields CASSQTEYYGYTF. The chain uses TRBV9 and TRBJ1-2; D perhaps matches TRBD1 (5 bases). The CDR3 has 13 residues. Germline V lookup: CDR1 SGDLS, CDR2 YYNGEE. The V end was cut by 4 bases, the J end by 3 bases, with 10 bases between.

This rearrangement joins TRBV4-2 to TRBJ2-1; 7 bases fit TRBD1. The CDR3 extends over 16 amino acids. Germline loops: CDR1 LGHNA, CDR2 YNFKEQ. J was trimmed by 2 bases and V by 1 base; bases with no gene match: 5. The CDR3 here is CASSQGGQVTYNEQFF. CDR3 sequence (DNA): TGTGCCAGCAGCCAAGGTGGACAGGTAACCTACAATGAGCAGTTCTTC.